This T cell receptor (beta chain) originates from a study of identical twins. This clonotype turned up a few times. The antigen is undetermined. Study-wide findings and caveats: Insertions ran lower in abundant cord blood beta clonotypes, though not in memory repertoires. Excess sharing by twins proved weaker in beta out-of-frame sequences.

The CDR3 spans 17 residues. Germline CDR1 KGHDR, CDR2 SFDVKD. Trimming at V came to 1 base and at J to 3 bases, leaving 4 bases not matched to a gene. TCRdb independently ran MiXCR on the 5' RACE reads; one entry per CDR3 protein. The sample lists under 350,000 distinct CDR3 sequences; roughly 10% were seen once. Every sampled donor was Caucasian and healthy. A further study also used this sample, focusing on yellow fever vaccine responses in identical twins.

J is TRBJ2-1 and V is TRBV24-1; 11 bases are a match to TRBD2. The sequence was collected from a woman under 30 in good health. The sequencing input was CD8+ T cells sorted from blood. CDR3 nucleotide sequence: TGTGCCACCAGTGATTTTGCGACTAGCGGGAACTACAATGAGCAGTTCTTC. Protein product: CATSDFATSGNYNEQFF.